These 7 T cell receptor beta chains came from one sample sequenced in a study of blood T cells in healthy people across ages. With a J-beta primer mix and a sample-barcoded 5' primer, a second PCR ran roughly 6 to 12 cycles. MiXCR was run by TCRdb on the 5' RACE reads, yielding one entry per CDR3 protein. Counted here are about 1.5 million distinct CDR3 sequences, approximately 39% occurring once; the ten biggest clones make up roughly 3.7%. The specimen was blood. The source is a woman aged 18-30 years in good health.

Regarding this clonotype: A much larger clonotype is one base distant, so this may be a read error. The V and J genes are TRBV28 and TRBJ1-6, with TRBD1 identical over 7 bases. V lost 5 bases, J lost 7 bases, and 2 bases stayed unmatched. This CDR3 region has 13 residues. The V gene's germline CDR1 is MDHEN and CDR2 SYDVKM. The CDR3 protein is CASSATGNSPLHF. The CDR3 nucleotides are TGTGCCAGCAGTGCGACAGGGAATTCACCCCTCCACTTT.

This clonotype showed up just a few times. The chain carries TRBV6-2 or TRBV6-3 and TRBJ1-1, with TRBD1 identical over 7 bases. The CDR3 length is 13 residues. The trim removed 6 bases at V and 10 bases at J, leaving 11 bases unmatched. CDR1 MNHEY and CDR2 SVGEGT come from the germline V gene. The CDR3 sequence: CASRRTGPGRAFF. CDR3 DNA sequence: TGTGCCAGCAGACGGACAGGCCCCGGACGAGCTTTCTTT.

The CDR3 region has the DNA TGTGCCGTAGGGGTGGTCCCTGGCGGCTACACCTTC. Amino acids: CAVGVVPGGYTF. The V and J genes are TRBV10-3 and TRBJ1-2, with D perhaps matching TRBD1 (5 bases). The CDR3 extends over 12 amino acids. V dropped 11 bases and J dropped 8 bases, with 18 bases sitting between them. Germline lookup yields CDR1 ENHRY and CDR2 SYGVKD.

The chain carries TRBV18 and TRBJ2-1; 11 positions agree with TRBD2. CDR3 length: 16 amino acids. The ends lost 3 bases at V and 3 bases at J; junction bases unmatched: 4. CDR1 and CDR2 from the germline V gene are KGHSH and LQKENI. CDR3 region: CASSPTLAGGYNEQFF. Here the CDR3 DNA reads TGTGCCAGCTCACCCACTCTAGCGGGAGGCTACAATGAGCAGTTCTTC.

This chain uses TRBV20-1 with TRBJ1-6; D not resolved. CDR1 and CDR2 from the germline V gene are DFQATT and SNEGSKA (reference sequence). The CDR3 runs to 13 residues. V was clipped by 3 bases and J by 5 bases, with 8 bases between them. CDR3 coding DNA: TGCAGTGCTAGCCGGGCAAATAATTCACCCCTCCACTTT. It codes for CSASRANNSPLHF.

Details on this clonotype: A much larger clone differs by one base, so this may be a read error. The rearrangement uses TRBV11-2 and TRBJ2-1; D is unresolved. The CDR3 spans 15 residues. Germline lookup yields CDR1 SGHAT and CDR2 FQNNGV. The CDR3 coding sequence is TGTGCCAGCAGCTTAGTTGGCGCCAGCTACAATGAGCAGTTATTC. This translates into CASSLVGASYNEQLF.

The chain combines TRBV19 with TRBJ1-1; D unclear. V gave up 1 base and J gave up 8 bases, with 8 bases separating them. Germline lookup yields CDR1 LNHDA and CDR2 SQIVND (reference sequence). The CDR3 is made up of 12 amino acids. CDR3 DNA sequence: TGTGCCAGTAGTATAGGGGCCGCAGAAGCTTTCTTT. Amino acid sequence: CASSIGAAEAFF.